Reported below is one T cell receptor beta chain. Its matching antigen is unknown. Unique molecular identifiers were present in the TCR beta cDNA libraries. T cells numbering 1 to 10 million gave rise to 500,000 to 600,000 cDNA molecules. Using its own MiXCR run on the PCR reads, TCRdb lists one record per CDR3 protein. There are under 900,000 distinct CDR3 sequences in the sample; 53% occur only once, and 4.6% lies in the top ten. The CDR3 sequence is 14 residues long. Germline CDR1 and CDR2: SEHNR and FQNEAQ (reference sequence). Trimming cost V 3 bases and J 4 bases, with 9 bases left between them. The data derive from a study of post-analysis software for immune sequencing data. Broader study findings: Batch-mates among the samples co-clustered strongly by F measure. About five TRBV segments (TRBV5-6, TRBV5-1 and TRBV20-1 among them) occurred more frequently in patients than in controls. Multiple sclerosis patients had significantly lower normalized Chao1 diversity than controls.

Input material: blood. The clonotype originates from a girl aged 5-17 years with multiple sclerosis. The chain recombines TRBV7-9 with TRBJ1-4; possible D gene TRBD1, 5 bases. The CDR3 DNA sequence: TGTGCCAGCAGCTTTGGACATGATAATGAAAAACTGTTTTTT. Amino acids: CASSFGHDNEKLFF. Complete variable domain (other parts from reference TRBV7-9 and TRBJ1-4): DTGVSQNPRHKITKRGQNVTFRCDPISEHNRLYWYRQTLGQGPEFLTYFQNEAQLEKSRLLSDRFSAERPKGSFSTLEIQRTEQGDSAMYLCASSFGHDNEKLFFGSGTQLSVL.